This T cell receptor (beta chain) was found in a study of shared clonotypes between healthy human individuals. Here immunoSEQ multiplex PCR was the method, and the copy in TCRdb shows in-frame clones only, minus some. The sample shows about 1.1 million clones, 75% to 85% of them seen only once. V trimming: 6 bases; J trimming: 4 bases; junction bases outside the gene matches: 10. The CDR3 consists of 15 residues. Germline CDR1 and CDR2: SNHLY and FYNNEI. The chain employs TRBV2 and TRBJ2-7, with 9 bases fitting TRBD2. The origin of this receptor is a man aged 18 to 30 in good health. Some clones in this sample may be carry-over from other donors' samples. Sequencing was done on a sample of memory CD4+ T cells from PBMCs. As for subset: CD45RA-negative fraction. DNA of the CDR3: TGTGCCAGCAGCGCGGCTAGCGGGGCCCGGTACGAGCAGTACTTC. It translates to CASSAASGARYEQYF.